The T cell receptor (beta chain) described here comes from a study of vaccination and CD4 T cells after COVID-19. Study details: Collection of post-vaccine samples followed dose two by a median roughly 72 days, spanning a range of 14 to 241.

Treatment noted: roughly nine-day PBMC culture with coronavirus spike peptide pools or control peptides (ViraFEST assay). After expanding antigen-specific T cells with peptide pools, ViraFEST sequenced their TCRs. Half the medium was replaced with fresh IL-2 medium on days 3 and 7. On this clonotype itself: Its antigen is not known.

Germline values: CDR1 WSHSY, CDR2 SAAADI. J gave up 9 bases and V 3 bases, and 6 bases lay outside the gene matches. CDR3 length equals 15 residues. At the Johns Hopkins FTIC core, DNA taken from cultured CD4+ T cells was sequenced by way of the Oncomine TCR Beta short-read assay. TCRdb reprocessed the PCR reads via MiXCR and lists one record per CDR3 protein. The data hold 16,000 or so distinct CDR3 sequences, with 52% observed a single time. The study, taken as a whole, reports: Relatively small numbers of convalescent patients were studied, with no early post-infection timepoints included.

The chain combines TRBV10-2 with TRBJ1-6, with 9 bases that match TRBD1. This TCR came from a human donor who had recovered from COVID-19. Sequencing was performed on CD4+ T cells from blood, cultured in vitro, taken before SARS-CoV-2 vaccination. CDR3 region: CASSDTGTGSSPLHF. As DNA, the CDR3 is TGCGCCAGCAGTGACACCGGGACAGGGAGTTCACCCCTCCACTTT.